The 27 T cell receptor beta chains below were found in one sample sequenced in a study of response to subunit inactivated influenza vaccine. TCRdb independently ran MiXCR on the RT-PCR reads; one entry per CDR3 protein. The table lists fewer than 250,000 distinct CDR3 sequences, over 13% of them singletons. The sequences come from CD8+ T cells sorted from PBMCs, collected roughly 5 days after vaccination. The receptor set was obtained from a man aged 45-60 years who received an inactivated influenza vaccine.

With regard to this clonotype: A much larger clonotype is one base distant, so this may be a read error. The V gene is TRBV7-9, the J gene TRBJ2-2; D call uncertain. The germline V gene encodes CDR1 SEHNR and CDR2 FQNEAQ (reference sequence). V lost 5 bases to trimming and J lost 6 bases, with 10 bases between them. The length of the CDR3 is 13 residues. This CDR3 is CASSVGASGELFF. The CDR3 coding sequence is TGTGCCAGCAGCGTGGGCGCCTCCGGGGAGCTGTTTTTT.

The J gene is TRBJ2-7, the V gene TRBV28, with TRBD2 matching over 10 bases. CDR1 and CDR2 from the germline V gene are MDHEN and SYDVKM. With V trimmed by 8 bases and J by 3 bases, 10 bases remained unmatched. The CDR3 sequence is 15 residues long. CDR3 protein: CASLSGLAGDYEQYF. CDR3 sequence (DNA): TGTGCCAGCCTTTCCGGTCTAGCGGGAGACTACGAGCAGTACTTC. Drawing the rest from reference TRBV28 and TRBJ2-7, the complete variable domain is DVKVTQSSRYLVKRTGEKVFLECVQDMDHENMFWYRQDPGLGLRLIYFSYDVKMKEKGDIPEGYSVSREKKERFSLILESASTNQTSMYLCASLSGLAGDYEQYFGPGTRLTVT.

The V and J genes are TRBV16 and TRBJ2-1; 8 positions match TRBD2. Germline-derived CDR1 and CDR2 are KGHSY and FQNENV. The CDR3 sequence is 15 residues long. Trimming took 4 bases from V and 3 from J; bases not matched to a gene: 5. CDR3 DNA sequence: TGTGCCAGCAGCCGGGGACTAGTTGGCTACAATGAGCAGTTCTTC. It specifies CASSRGLVGYNEQFF.

The V call is TRBV6-2 or TRBV6-3, the J call TRBJ2-7, with 7 nucleotides matching TRBD2. Germline loops: CDR1 MNHEY, CDR2 SVGEGT. This CDR3 region has 15 residues. After removal of 5 bases from V and 2 bases from J, the junction contained 9 bases not matched to a gene. CDR3 region: CASSRSGFLTYEQYF. As DNA, the CDR3 is TGTGCCAGCAGTCGTAGCGGGTTTCTCACCTACGAGCAGTACTTC.

Only a few counts were recorded for this clonotype. The rearrangement joins TRBV5-1 to TRBJ2-1; D may be TRBD1 or TRBD2 (5 bases each). In germline, CDR1 is SGHRS, CDR2 YFSETQ. V was cut by 0 bases and J by 7 bases, with 20 bases left in between. The CDR3 extends over 17 amino acids. The CDR3 DNA reads as TGCGCCAGCAGCTTGGAGTGGGACGGCTACCTAGGGAATGAGCAGTTCTTC. It is translated as CASSLEWDGYLGNEQFF.

The chain couples TRBV25-1 to TRBJ2-7; D unclear. V lost 7 bases and J 0 bases, leaving 10 bases between the germline ends. CDR3 length equals 13 residues. Germline values: CDR1 MGHDK, CDR2 SYGVNS. CDR3 DNA: TGTGCCAGCACAAGCCAGAGCTCCTACGAGCAGTACTTC. Its translation: CASTSQSSYEQYF.

The gene calls are TRBV5-1 and TRBJ2-1; D is unclear. From germline, CDR1 is SGHRS and CDR2 YFSETQ. The germline V and J ends were trimmed by 4 bases and 1 base, with 12 bases remaining between them. The CDR3 has 15 residues. In nucleotides, the CDR3 is TGCGCCAGCAGCCCTTATGTAGGGTCCTACAATGAGCAGTTCTTC. It encodes CASSPYVGSYNEQFF.

The chain is built from TRBV2 and TRBJ2-4; D unresolved. Germline V CDR1 and CDR2: SNHLY, FYNNEI. This CDR3 region has 15 residues. V was pared by 2 bases and J by 1 base, with 9 bases between. The CDR3 protein is CASSEPGDAKNIQYF. CDR3 nucleotide sequence: TGTGCCAGCAGTGAACCCGGAGACGCCAAAAACATTCAGTACTTC.

There are a few counts of this clonotype. This sequence joins TRBV6-1 and TRBJ2-2, with 12 bases lining up with TRBD2. The CDR3 sequence is 15 residues long. V was pared by 7 bases and J by 4 bases, with 4 bases of the junction left unmatched. Germline CDR1 and CDR2: MNHNS and SASEGT. CDR3 DNA sequence: TGTGCCAGCACCCCTAGCGGGGGGGCCACCGGGGAGCTGTTTTTT. Encoded protein: CASTPSGGATGELFF.

This clonotype came up many times. V gene TRBV29-1 combines with J gene TRBJ1-4; TRBD1 aligns across 11 bases. The CDR3 totals 13 residues. V trimming: 5 bases; J trimming: 14 bases; junction bases outside the gene matches: 10. The germline V gene encodes CDR1 SQVTM and CDR2 ANQGSEA. The CDR3 here is CSVHTGQGAGLFF. In DNA form, the CDR3 reads TGCAGCGTTCACACTGGACAGGGGGCCGGGCTGTTTTTT.

This clonotype was seen repeatedly, ten times or more. The chain joins TRBV7-3 to TRBJ2-3; TRBD2 matches at 13 bases. This CDR3 comprises 19 residues. J lost 5 bases, V lost 2 bases, and 13 bases had no gene match. CDR1 and CDR2 (germline): SGHTA, FQGTGA. CDR3 nucleotides: TGTGCCAGCAGCTTACGGGGACCGAGGACTAGCGGGAGTGGAGATACGCAGTATTTT. Residues: CASSLRGPRTSGSGDTQYF.

Many counts were recorded for this clonotype. This rearrangement joins TRBV25-1 to TRBJ2-5; tentatively, D is TRBD2 (5 bases). CDR3 length: 15 amino acids. The V end was cut by 1 base, the J end by 3 bases, with 12 bases between. CDR1 is MGHDK, CDR2 SYGVNS, per germline. CDR3 in amino acids: CASSESWVSEETQYF. DNA of the CDR3: TGTGCCAGCAGTGAATCGTGGGTTAGCGAAGAGACCCAGTACTTC.

This clonotype was found a few times. The gene calls are TRBV7-9 and TRBJ2-2; D possibly corresponds to TRBD2 (6 bases). The CDR3 is 17 residues long. Germline CDR1 is SEHNR and CDR2 is FQNEAQ (reference sequence). Trimming removed 3 bases at V and 0 bases at J, with 14 bases between. CDR3 coding DNA: TGTGCCAGCAGCTTTTGGGCGGGACCATCGAACACCGGGGAGCTGTTTTTT. Its protein is CASSFWAGPSNTGELFF.

The rearrangement links TRBV24-1 to TRBJ2-1, with D maybe TRBD1 (6 bases). The CDR3 has 13 amino acids. Germline V gives CDR1 KGHDR, CDR2 SFDVKD. The V gene lost 4 bases and the J gene lost 12 bases, with 15 bases spanning the gap. The CDR3: CATSDLIGTMQFF. The CDR3 DNA sequence: TGTGCCACCAGTGACCTTATAGGGACAATGCAGTTCTTC.

This sequence joins TRBV4-1 and TRBJ1-6, with a tentative D call TRBD1 (6 bases). The length of the CDR3 is 14 residues. V gave up 2 bases and J gave up 7 bases, with 9 bases separating them. Germline V CDR1 and CDR2: MGHRA, YSYEKL. The DNA of the CDR3 is TGCGCCAGCAGCCAAAGGACAGAGAATTCACCCCTCCACTTT. It encodes CASSQRTENSPLHF.

This clonotype appeared a few times. The chain joins TRBV25-1 to TRBJ2-2; 10 bases fit TRBD2. This CDR3 is 16 amino acids long. J lost 6 bases, V lost 4 bases, and 8 bases had no gene match. CDR1 is MGHDK, CDR2 SYGVNS, per germline. CDR3 nucleotide sequence: TGTGCCAGCAGTGGAGCGGGAGGGGCGAGGGCCGGGGAGCTGTTTTTT. Its translation: CASSGAGGARAGELFF.

There are a few counts of this clonotype. The chain links TRBV28 to TRBJ2-7; tentative D call: TRBD2 (5 bases). Trimming left V 6 bases short and J 2 bases short, with 11 bases between. Germline V gives CDR1 MDHEN, CDR2 SYDVKM. The length of the CDR3 is 13 residues. CDR3 loop: CASRRTLTYEQYF. The CDR3 DNA follows: TGTGCCAGCAGACGGACTCTAACCTACGAGCAGTACTTC. Looking up the rest from reference TRBV28 and TRBJ2-7 gives the full variable domain: DVKVTQSSRYLVKRTGEKVFLECVQDMDHENMFWYRQDPGLGLRLIYFSYDVKMKEKGDIPEGYSVSREKKERFSLILESASTNQTSMYLCASRRTLTYEQYFGPGTRLTVT.

The gene calls are TRBV15 and TRBJ2-1, with D possibly called TRBD1 or TRBD2 (5 bases each). Germline values: CDR1 LNHNV, CDR2 YYDKDF (reference sequence). Trimming removed 7 bases at V and 5 bases at J, with 12 bases between. This CDR3 is 13 amino acids long. The CDR3 DNA sequence: TGTGCCACCAATCCGGGACCCAACAATGAGCAGTTCTTC. Its protein is CATNPGPNNEQFF.

The genes are TRBV7-3 and TRBJ2-1; D unresolved. Trimming stripped 3 bases from V and 4 bases from J, with 13 bases between. CDR1 SGHTA and CDR2 FQGTGA come from the germline V gene. CDR3 length equals 15 residues. CDR3: CASSLLLPGYNEQFF. The CDR3 coding sequence is TGTGCCAGCAGCTTGCTTCTCCCCGGGTACAATGAGCAGTTCTTC.

The V and J genes are TRBV5-8 and TRBJ1-3; D is perhaps TRBD1 (5 bases). CDR1 and CDR2 from the germline V gene are SGHTS and YDEGEE. The CDR3 covers 15 residues. Between the trimmed V and J ends, which lost 1 base and 5 bases, there was a span of 13 bases. The CDR3 coding sequence is TGTGCCAGCAGCTTGTCTGCAGGGTACCGAAACACCATATATTTT. As protein: CASSLSAGYRNTIYF.

In this sample, this clonotype turned up a few times. The chain joins TRBV6-5 to TRBJ1-3; D is unresolved. There are 14 residues in the CDR3. V gave up 3 bases and J gave up 0 bases, with 6 bases separating them. Germline-derived CDR1 and CDR2 are MNHEY and SVGAGI. The CDR3 spells CASSYGSSGNTIYF. The DNA for the CDR3 is TGTGCCAGCAGTTATGGGTCCTCTGGAAACACCATATATTTT.

This clonotype was counted a few times. This sequence joins TRBV13 and TRBJ1-1; D remains unclear. Germline V lookup: CDR1 PRHDT, CDR2 FYEKMQ (reference sequence). This CDR3 is built from 12 residues. Trimming pared 8 bases from V and 1 base from J, leaving 8 bases between. The CDR3 DNA reads as TGTGCCAGCTTCCTGGGGAACACTGAAGCTTTCTTT. Translated: CASFLGNTEAFF.

This clonotype has only a few counts. The chain employs TRBV20-1 and TRBJ2-5; 7 bases agree with TRBD1. From germline, CDR1 is DFQATT and CDR2 SNEGSKA (reference sequence). This CDR3 region has 15 residues. V was pared by 5 bases and J by 5 bases, with 14 bases of the junction left unmatched. CDR3 in amino acids: CSAPHRPRGFETQYF. The CDR3 region has the DNA TGCAGTGCTCCCCACCGTCCCAGGGGGTTTGAGACCCAGTACTTC.

The gene calls are TRBV7-9 and TRBJ2-4; TRBD2 might be the D (5 bases). The CDR3 extends over 13 amino acids. The germline V and J ends were trimmed by 4 bases and 7 bases, with 11 bases remaining between them. Per the germline V gene, CDR1 is SEHNR and CDR2 is FQNEAQ (reference sequence). The CDR3 coding sequence is TGTGCCAGCAGCTCCTCGGGGTGGAACATTCAGTACTTC. It specifies CASSSSGWNIQYF. The entire variable domain, with the rest obtained from reference TRBV7-9 and TRBJ2-4, is as follows: DTGVSQNPRHKITKRGQNVTFRCDPISEHNRLYWYRQTLGQGPEFLTYFQNEAQLEKSRLLSDRFSAERPKGSFSTLEIQRTEQGDSAMYLCASSSSGWNIQYFGAGTRLSVL.

The table lists this clonotype with many counts. This chain uses TRBV6-5 with TRBJ2-7, with TRBD2 identical over 8 bases. The length of the CDR3 is 14 residues. J gave up 3 bases and V 2 bases, and 3 bases lay outside the gene matches. Looked up from germline, CDR1 is MNHEY and CDR2 is SVGAGI. Here the CDR3 DNA reads TGTGCCAGCAGTTACGACACTAGCGGCTACGAGCAGTACTTC. Amino acids: CASSYDTSGYEQYF.

The table lists this clonotype with a few counts. The chain employs TRBV10-3 and TRBJ2-1; TRBD2 matches 9 bases. This CDR3 comprises 16 residues. Per germline, CDR1 ENHRY and CDR2 SYGVKD. The trim removed 3 bases at V and 3 bases at J, leaving 6 bases unmatched. CDR3 DNA sequence: TGTGCCATCAGTGACCCGGTAGCGGGAGTCTACAATGAGCAGTTCTTC. It codes for CAISDPVAGVYNEQFF.

The chain has TRBV4-1 and TRBJ2-1, with 7 positions matching TRBD2. V was pared by 3 bases and J by 3 bases, with 5 bases of the junction left unmatched. Per the germline V gene, CDR1 is MGHRA and CDR2 is YSYEKL. There are 15 residues in the CDR3. CDR3 sequence: CASSHGGGGYNEQFF. The CDR3 DNA reads TGCGCCAGCAGCCATGGGGGGGGGGGCTACAATGAGCAGTTCTTC.